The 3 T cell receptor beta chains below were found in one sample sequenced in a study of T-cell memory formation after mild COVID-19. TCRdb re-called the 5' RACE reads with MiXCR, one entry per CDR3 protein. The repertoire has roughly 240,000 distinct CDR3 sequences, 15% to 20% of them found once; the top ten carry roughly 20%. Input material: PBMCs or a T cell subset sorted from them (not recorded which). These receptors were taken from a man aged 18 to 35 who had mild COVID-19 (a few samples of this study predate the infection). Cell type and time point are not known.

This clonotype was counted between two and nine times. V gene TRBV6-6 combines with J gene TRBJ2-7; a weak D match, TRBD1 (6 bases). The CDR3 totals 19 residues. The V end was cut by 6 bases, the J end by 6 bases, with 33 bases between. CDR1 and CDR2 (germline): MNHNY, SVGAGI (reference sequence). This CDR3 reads CASRNPTWTIPSGDTEQYF. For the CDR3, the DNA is TGTGCCAGCAGAAACCCCACTTGGACAATCCCCTCCGGGGACACCGAGCAGTACTTC.

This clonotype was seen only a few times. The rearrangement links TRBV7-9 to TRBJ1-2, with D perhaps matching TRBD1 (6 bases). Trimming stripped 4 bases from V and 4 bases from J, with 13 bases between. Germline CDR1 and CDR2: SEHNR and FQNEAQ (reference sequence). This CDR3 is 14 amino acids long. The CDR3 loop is CASSSSGGFYGYTF. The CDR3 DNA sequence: TGTGCCAGCAGCTCCTCGGGGGGCTTCTATGGCTACACCTTC.

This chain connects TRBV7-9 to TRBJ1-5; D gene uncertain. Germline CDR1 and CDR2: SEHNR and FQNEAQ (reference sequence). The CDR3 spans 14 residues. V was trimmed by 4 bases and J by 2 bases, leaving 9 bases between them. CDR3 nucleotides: TGTGCCAGCAGCTCTGCCGAGGGCAATCAGCCCCAGCATTTT. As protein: CASSSAEGNQPQHF. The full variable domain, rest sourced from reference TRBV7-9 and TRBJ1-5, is DTGVSQNPRHKITKRGQNVTFRCDPISEHNRLYWYRQTLGQGPEFLTYFQNEAQLEKSRLLSDRFSAERPKGSFSTLEIQRTEQGDSAMYLCASSSAEGNQPQHFGDGTRLSIL.